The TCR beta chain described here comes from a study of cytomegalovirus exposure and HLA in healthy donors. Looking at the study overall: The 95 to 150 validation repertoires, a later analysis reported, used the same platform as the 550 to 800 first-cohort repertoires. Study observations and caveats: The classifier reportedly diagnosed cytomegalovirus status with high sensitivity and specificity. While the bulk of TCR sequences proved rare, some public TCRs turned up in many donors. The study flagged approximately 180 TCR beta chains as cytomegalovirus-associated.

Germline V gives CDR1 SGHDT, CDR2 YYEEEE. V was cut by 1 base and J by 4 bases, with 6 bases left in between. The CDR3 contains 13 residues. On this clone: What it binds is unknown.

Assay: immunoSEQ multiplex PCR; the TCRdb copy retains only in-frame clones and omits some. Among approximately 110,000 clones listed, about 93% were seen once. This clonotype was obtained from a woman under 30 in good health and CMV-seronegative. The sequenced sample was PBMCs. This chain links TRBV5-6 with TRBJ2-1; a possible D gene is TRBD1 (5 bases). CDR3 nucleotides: TGTGCCAGCAGCTTGAGACAGTACAATGAGCAGTTCTTC. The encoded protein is CASSLRQYNEQFF.